This paragraph covers one T cell receptor (beta chain) sequence. These data come from a study of T-cell memory formation after mild COVID-19. The CDR3 covers 14 residues. Between the trimmed V and J ends, which lost 5 bases and 2 bases, there was a span of 10 bases. With constant-segment primers, 5'RACE yielded cDNA libraries of TCR alpha and TCR beta that carried sample barcodes and UMIs. TCRdb fed the 5' RACE reads into MiXCR, producing one record per CDR3 protein. The table shows tens of thousands of distinct CDR3 sequences, with about 15% occurring only once. This chain connects TRBV12-3 or TRBV12-4 to TRBJ1-5, with unresolved D. The sequence came from a man aged 18 to 30 who had mild COVID-19 (a few samples of this study predate the infection). Cell type and time point are not known. Sequenced input: PBMCs or a T cell subset sorted from them (not recorded which). The CDR3 sequence is CASSVSMGNQPQHF. As DNA, the CDR3 is TGTGCCAGCAGTGTGAGTATGGGCAATCAGCCCCAGCATTTT.